These 30 T cell receptor beta chains were all obtained from the same sample, sequenced in a study of cytomegalovirus exposure and HLA in healthy donors. The PCR used 60 Vbeta and 13 Jbeta primers. Some clones are missing from TCRdb's copy, which holds only in-frame ones; the method was immunoSEQ multiplex PCR. In the table there are 130,000 or so clones, roughly 66% of which are singletons. Sequencing was carried out using PBMCs. The receptor set was obtained from a man aged 18 to 35 in good health and CMV-seronegative.

The chain joins TRBV7-9 to TRBJ1-1; TRBD1 aligns across 7 bases. Germline V gives CDR1 SEHNR, CDR2 FQNEAQ (reference sequence). The length of the CDR3 is 14 residues. J was trimmed by 1 base and V by 5 bases; bases with no gene match: 4. The CDR3 loop is CASSQGDRNTEAFF. CDR3 sequence (DNA): TGTGCCAGCAGCCAGGGGGACAGGAACACTGAAGCTTTCTTT.

This sequence joins TRBV30 and TRBJ2-7; D might be TRBD1 (5 bases). The CDR3 contains 10 residues. Germline CDR1 is GTSNPN and CDR2 is SVGIG (reference sequence). Trimming stripped 2 bases from V and 7 bases from J, with 6 bases between. The CDR3 DNA sequence: TGTGCCTGGAGTAACAGGGAGCAGTACTTC. Translation gives CAWSNREQYF.

This clone was observed a handful of times. The chain carries TRBV15 and TRBJ1-1; a possible D gene is TRBD1 (5 bases). The V gene's germline CDR1 is LNHNV and CDR2 YYDKDF (reference sequence). The CDR3 has 13 amino acids. V shed 7 bases and J shed 4 bases, with 13 bases lying between them. The CDR3 sequence is CATTHGGGTEAFF. In DNA, the CDR3 is TGTGCCACCACGCACGGGGGGGGCACTGAAGCTTTCTTT.

The rearrangement joins TRBV30 to TRBJ1-2; D is unresolved. CDR3 size: 13 residues. Looked up from germline, CDR1 is GTSNPN and CDR2 is SVGIG (reference sequence). V lost 5 bases and J 3 bases, leaving 13 bases between the germline ends. Here the CDR3 reads CAWGLSPYYGYTF. CDR3 sequence (DNA): TGTGCCTGGGGCCTCTCCCCCTACTATGGCTACACCTTC.

The chain recombines TRBV6-5 with TRBJ1-4; 10 bases agree with TRBD1. Unmatched junction bases numbered 6, after V lost 6 bases and J lost 8 bases. This CDR3 is built from 14 residues. Looked up from germline, CDR1 is MNHEY and CDR2 is SVGAGI. CDR3 region: CASSPDRGHEKLFF. Here the CDR3 DNA reads TGTGCCAGCAGCCCCGACAGGGGGCACGAAAAACTGTTTTTT.

This chain links TRBV5-1 with TRBJ1-2; TRBD1 is a possible D gene (5 bases). Germline V gene sequence: CDR1 SGHRS, CDR2 YFSETQ. The CDR3 runs to 17 residues. Trimming took off 4 bases at V and 6 bases at J, with 25 bases between the two ends. As DNA, the CDR3 is TGCGCCAGCAGCCCGCTACAGGCTTCTCCGGGTCGTAATGGCTACACCTTC. It yields the protein CASSPLQASPGRNGYTF.

The chain recombines TRBV29-1 with TRBJ1-2; 12 bases are shared with TRBD1. This CDR3 is 12 amino acids long. Trimming removed 7 bases from V and 8 bases from J; junction bases left unmatched: 5. From germline, CDR1 is SQVTM and CDR2 ANQGSEA. The CDR3 protein is CSAGQGAGGYTF. The CDR3 region has the DNA TGCAGCGCGGGACAGGGGGCAGGGGGCTACACCTTC.

The table lists this clone with a few counts. The chain has TRBV6-1 and TRBJ2-7, with D possibly being TRBD1 (7 bases). This CDR3 is built from 15 residues. The V gene lost 4 bases and the J gene lost 3 bases, with 16 bases spanning the gap. The germline V gene encodes CDR1 MNHNS and CDR2 SASEGT. The CDR3 DNA is TGTGCCAGCAGTGGACCCGGGAGACAGGGCTACGAGCAGTACTTC. The encoded protein is CASSGPGRQGYEQYF.

This clone has just a few counts. The rearrangement joins TRBV7-6 to TRBJ2-7, with TRBD2 identical over 7 bases. Germline V gene lookup returns CDR1 SGHVS and CDR2 FNYEAQ. With V trimmed by 3 bases and J by 4 bases, 6 bases remained unmatched. CDR3 size: 14 residues. The CDR3 sequence: CASSLGGRAYEQYF. The CDR3 DNA reads TGTGCCAGCAGCTTGGGGGGGAGAGCATACGAGCAGTACTTC.

A few counts support this clone. The chain employs TRBV5-5 and TRBJ1-1, with D perhaps TRBD1 (6 bases). The CDR3 runs 13 residues. CDR1 is SGHKS and CDR2 is YYEKEE in the germline V gene (reference sequence). V lost 3 bases to trimming and J lost 8 bases, with 14 bases between them. CDR3 DNA: TGTGCCAGCAGCTGGAAGCCAGACAGGGAAGCTTTCTTT. Translated: CASSWKPDREAFF.

CDR3 coding DNA: TGTGCCAGCAGCTTAAGTCCAGGGCGGAACACTGAAGCTTTCTTT. The encoded protein is CASSLSPGRNTEAFF. The J gene is TRBJ1-1, the V gene TRBV7-2; a weak D match, TRBD1 (5 bases). Germline CDR1 reads SGHTA; CDR2 reads FQGNSA. The V end was cut by 2 bases, the J end by 1 base, with 11 bases between. This CDR3 has 15 amino acids.

The chain is built from TRBV28 and TRBJ1-2, with D perhaps matching TRBD1 (6 bases). With 7 bases removed from V and 4 bases from J, the gap between germline ends came to 16 bases. There are 14 residues in the CDR3. Germline V gene lookup returns CDR1 MDHEN and CDR2 SYDVKM. The CDR3 nucleotides read TGTGCCAGCACTCGGGACAACAGGGCCTATGGCTACACCTTC. Its translation is CASTRDNRAYGYTF.

V usage is TRBV28 and J usage is TRBJ2-4; the D gene is possibly TRBD2 (6 bases). V gave up 10 bases and J gave up 9 bases, with 16 bases separating them. This CDR3 region has 12 residues. Per the germline V gene, CDR1 is MDHEN and CDR2 is SYDVKM. CDR3 sequence reads: CAIPTRKCIQYF. DNA for the CDR3: TGTGCCATCCCGACTAGAAAATGCATTCAGTACTTC. Drawing the rest from reference TRBV28 and TRBJ2-4, the complete variable domain is DVKVTQSSRYLVKRTGEKVFLECVQDMDHENMFWYRQDPGLGLRLIYFSYDVKMKEKGDIPEGYSVSREKKERFSLILESASTNQTSMYLCAIPTRKCIQYFGAGTRLSVL.

A few counts support this clone. The chain couples TRBV28 to TRBJ2-3; 12 bases map to TRBD1. With 7 bases clipped from V and 8 bases from J, the junction kept 13 bases outside the gene matches. CDR1 is MDHEN, CDR2 SYDVKM, per germline. This CDR3 comprises 16 residues. CDR3 amino acids: CASISSGTGGESTQYF. The CDR3 DNA reads TGTGCCAGCATCTCCTCCGGGACAGGGGGCGAAAGTACGCAGTATTTT.

This clone was seen a few times. This rearrangement joins TRBV27 to TRBJ2-1; D perhaps matches TRBD1 (6 bases). Germline lookup yields CDR1 MNHEY and CDR2 SMNVEV (reference sequence). Trimming stripped 2 bases from V and 4 bases from J, with 18 bases between. The CDR3 runs to 17 residues. In DNA, the CDR3 is TGTGCCAGCAGTTTACTTTCCCCGGGACATAGGTACAATGAGCAGTTCTTC. It is translated as CASSLLSPGHRYNEQFF.

The chain employs TRBV18 and TRBJ2-1; TRBD1 agrees at 10 bases. CDR1 and CDR2 from the germline V gene are KGHSH and LQKENI. The junction had 9 bases not matched to a gene; V was cut back by 3 bases and J by 7 bases. The CDR3 length is 16 residues. Here the CDR3 DNA reads TGTGCCAGCTCACCCCCGGGACAGGGGTGGGGGAATGAGCAGTTCTTC. Protein: CASSPPGQGWGNEQFF.

This clone has a handful of counts. The genes are TRBV10-3 and TRBJ2-4; D is ambiguous. Germline V gene sequence: CDR1 ENHRY, CDR2 SYGVKD. Trimming removed 2 bases at V and 0 bases at J, with 11 bases between. The CDR3 is 16 residues long. The CDR3 DNA reads as TGTGCCATCAGTGAGCAGCCCACGGGAGCCAAAAACATTCAGTACTTC. This gives the protein CAISEQPTGAKNIQYF.

This clone has just a few counts. CDR3 bases: TGTGCCAGCAGCACCCCGGGACAGGGGCCGAACACTGAAGCTTTCTTT. Translated, it gives CASSTPGQGPNTEAFF. V usage is TRBV5-4 and J usage is TRBJ1-1; TRBD1 aligns across 10 bases. Germline lookup yields CDR1 SGHNT and CDR2 YYREEE (reference sequence). CDR3 size: 16 residues. With V trimmed by 4 bases and J by 1 base, 7 bases remained unmatched.

V is TRBV4-2 and J is TRBJ1-1, with unresolved D. This CDR3 spans 15 amino acids. Between the trimmed V and J ends, which lost 0 bases and 2 bases, there was a span of 10 bases. The V gene's germline CDR1 is LGHNA and CDR2 YNFKEQ. The CDR3 loop is CASSQDDQINTEAFF. The CDR3 nucleotides are TGTGCCAGCAGCCAAGATGATCAGATAAACACTGAAGCTTTCTTT.

This chain connects TRBV4-3 to TRBJ2-5; 9 nucleotides match TRBD2. This CDR3 is built from 15 residues. With 2 bases clipped from V and 5 bases from J, the junction kept 6 bases outside the gene matches. Germline-derived CDR1 and CDR2 are LGHNA and YSLEER. CDR3 coding DNA: TGCGCCAGCAGCCAATCTTGGACTAGCGCTGAGACCCAGTACTTC. Its translation: CASSQSWTSAETQYF.

The V gene is TRBV29-1, the J gene TRBJ1-2, with a tentative D call TRBD1 (6 bases). Germline V gene sequence: CDR1 SQVTM, CDR2 ANQGSEA. V was shortened by 5 bases and J by 2 bases, with 18 bases between the two germline ends. The CDR3 has 15 residues. The CDR3 DNA reads TGCAGCGTTTATGGTGGGGGGGGCTCAAACTATGGCTACACCTTC. As protein: CSVYGGGGSNYGYTF.

The rearrangement joins TRBV28 to TRBJ2-1; D is undetermined. Germline V gives CDR1 MDHEN, CDR2 SYDVKM. Between the trimmed V and J ends, which lost 2 bases and 4 bases, there was a span of 6 bases. This CDR3 region has 13 residues. This chain's CDR3 is CASSLVEYNEQFF. For the CDR3, the DNA is TGTGCCAGCAGTTTAGTGGAGTACAATGAGCAGTTCTTC.

The chain joins TRBV9 to TRBJ1-2; D might be TRBD1 (5 bases). CDR3 length: 16 residues. V lost 0 bases and J 8 bases, leaving 20 bases between the germline ends. The germline V gene encodes CDR1 SGDLS and CDR2 YYNGEE. The CDR3 spells CASSVGAGGAGYGYTF. The CDR3, as DNA: TGTGCCAGCAGCGTAGGGGCCGGGGGTGCGGGATACGGCTACACCTTC.

The rearrangement joins TRBV7-8 to TRBJ2-5; TRBD2 is a possible D gene (5 bases). The CDR3 extends over 14 amino acids. V dropped 5 bases and J dropped 7 bases, with 17 bases sitting between them. CDR1 is SGHVS and CDR2 is FQNEAQ in the germline V gene. CDR3 region: CASSPTGLLRTQYF. The CDR3 DNA sequence: TGTGCCAGCAGCCCGACCGGACTCTTGAGGACCCAGTACTTC.

This clone was detected a few times. The rearrangement links TRBV7-9 to TRBJ2-7, with 8 bases that match TRBD1. This CDR3 is 15 amino acids long. Germline assignment: CDR1 SEHNR and CDR2 FQNEAQ (reference sequence). After removal of 5 bases from V and 4 bases from J, the junction contained 10 bases not matched to a gene. The CDR3 here is CASSLGQGFQYEQYF. CDR3 coding DNA: TGTGCCAGCAGCCTAGGACAGGGATTCCAATACGAGCAGTACTTC.

The J gene is TRBJ1-1, the V gene TRBV5-6, with a possible D match to TRBD1 (5 bases). The germline V gene encodes CDR1 SGHDT and CDR2 YYEEEE. The V and J ends lost 0 bases and 2 bases respectively, with 11 bases between them. The CDR3 spans 15 residues. The DNA for the CDR3 is TGTGCCAGCAGCTTGGCCTTTAGGGGTAACACTGAAGCTTTCTTT. This sequence encodes CASSLAFRGNTEAFF.

The rearrangement links TRBV19 to TRBJ2-7; D is possibly TRBD2 (6 bases). CDR1 is LNHDA and CDR2 is SQIVND in the germline V gene (reference sequence). This CDR3 has 13 residues. The V end lost 10 bases, the J end lost 6 bases, and 19 bases lay between the germline ends. In DNA form, the CDR3 reads TGTGCCACTCAACTGGGCGGGGTCGGCGAGCAGTACTTC. It is translated as CATQLGGVGEQYF.

This clone was observed a single time. The chain carries TRBV7-9 and TRBJ2-7, with 8 nucleotides matching TRBD2. Germline trimming cut 4 bases from V and 2 bases from J; bases unmatched to any gene: 7. The CDR3 has 15 residues. The germline CDR1 and CDR2 sequences are SEHNR and FQNEAQ (reference sequence). The CDR3: CASSSPASGPYEQYF. The CDR3 region has the DNA TGTGCCAGCAGCTCCCCCGCTAGCGGGCCCTACGAGCAGTACTTC.

J is TRBJ1-1 and V is TRBV7-3; TRBD1 agrees at 7 bases. Germline loops: CDR1 SGHTA, CDR2 FQGTGA. This CDR3 spans 14 amino acids. The V gene end was trimmed by 5 bases and the J gene end by 10 bases; junction bases not matched to a gene: 13. In DNA, the CDR3 is TGTGCCAGCAGCGCCCGCCCCCAGGGGGTTGGAGCTTTCTTT. This encodes CASSARPQGVGAFF.

This clone was counted a few times. The rearrangement joins TRBV7-9 to TRBJ2-2, with 7 positions matching TRBD2. In germline, CDR1 is SEHNR, CDR2 FQNEAQ (reference sequence). The CDR3 has 16 residues. J lost 0 bases, V lost 8 bases, and 9 bases had no gene match. The CDR3 nucleotides read TGTGCCAGCGAAGGAGCGGGGATAACGAACACCGGGGAGCTGTTTTTT. Translation: CASEGAGITNTGELFF.